This T cell receptor (beta chain) is from a study of shared clonotypes between healthy human individuals. Study information: Three men and two women, aged 18 to 49, were donors. General observations from the study: A generally larger estimated richness was seen in naive subsets than in memory subsets.

The CDR3 length is 15 residues. V was shortened by 1 base and J by 1 base, with 10 bases between the two germline ends. The V gene's germline CDR1 is MDHEN and CDR2 SYDVKM. CD45RO-negative cells were positively selected for CCR7, leaving out terminally differentiated effector memory CD45RA+ cells. Turning to this clone: What it binds is unknown.

Sequenced by immunoSEQ multiplex PCR; TCRdb stores in-frame clones only, minus some. This table has about 1,900,000 clones, roughly 95% appearing once. The source of this sequence is a man aged 18 to 35 in good health. The chain recombines TRBV28 with TRBJ1-1; unclear D gene. Sequencing was performed on naive CD8+ T cells sorted from blood. The CDR3 bases are TGTGCCAGCAGTTTATTGGTGGGTGGGAACACTGAAGCTTTCTTT. Its protein product is CASSLLVGGNTEAFF.